This T cell receptor beta chain was identified during a study of blood T cell repertoires in COVID-19. Overall study: The cDNA or gDNA used as material had been derived from T cells, B-cell-depleted T cells, or PBMCs.

The table lists this clone with a count of one. With V trimmed by 4 bases and J by 7 bases, 6 bases remained unmatched. CDR1 is SGHNT and CDR2 is YYREEE in the germline V gene (reference sequence). The CDR3 is 15 amino acids. Authors' analysis steps: Estimation of nucleated cell counts relied on the amplification of reference gene primers. Profiling relied on immunoSEQ multiplex PCR, and the TCRdb table lists in-frame clones only, not all of them. V and J calls and clone size come straight from that table; D and trimming were deduced from the DNA. This table has 410,000 or so clones, about 88% appearing once.

The receptor was derived from a woman between 35 and 50 years old with COVID-19, enrolled during active disease. Material: peripheral blood. V usage is TRBV5-4 and J usage is TRBJ1-4; 11 positions match TRBD1. The CDR3 here is CASSRWTGGSEKLFF. The CDR3 DNA reads TGTGCCAGCAGCCGCTGGACAGGGGGCTCTGAAAAACTGTTTTTT.